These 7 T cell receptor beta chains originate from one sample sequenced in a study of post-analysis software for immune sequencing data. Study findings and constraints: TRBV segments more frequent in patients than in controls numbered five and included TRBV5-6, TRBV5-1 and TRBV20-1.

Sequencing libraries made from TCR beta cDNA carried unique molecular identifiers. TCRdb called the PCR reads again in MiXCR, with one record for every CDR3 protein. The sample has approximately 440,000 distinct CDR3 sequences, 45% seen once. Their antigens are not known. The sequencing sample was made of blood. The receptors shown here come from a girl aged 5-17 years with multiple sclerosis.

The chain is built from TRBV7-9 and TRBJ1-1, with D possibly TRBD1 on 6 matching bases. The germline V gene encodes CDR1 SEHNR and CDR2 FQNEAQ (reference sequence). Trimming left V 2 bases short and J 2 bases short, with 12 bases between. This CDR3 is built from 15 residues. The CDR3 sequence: CASSLLDRLNTEAFF. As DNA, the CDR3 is TGTGCCAGCAGCTTACTGGACAGATTAAACACTGAAGCTTTCTTT.

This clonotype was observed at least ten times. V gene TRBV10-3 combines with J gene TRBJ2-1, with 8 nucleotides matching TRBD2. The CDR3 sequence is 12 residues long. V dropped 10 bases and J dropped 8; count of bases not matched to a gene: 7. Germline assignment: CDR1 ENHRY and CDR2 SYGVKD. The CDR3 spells CATGGDPDEQFF. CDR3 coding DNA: TGTGCCACCGGGGGGGACCCAGATGAGCAGTTCTTC.

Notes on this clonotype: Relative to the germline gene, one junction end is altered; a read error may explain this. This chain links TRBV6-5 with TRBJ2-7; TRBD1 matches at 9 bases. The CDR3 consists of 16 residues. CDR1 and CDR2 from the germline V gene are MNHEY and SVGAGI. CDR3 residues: CAGSYSSDRGTYEQYF. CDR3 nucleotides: TGTGCCGGCAGTTACTCGAGTGACAGGGGGACCTACGAGCAGTACTTC.

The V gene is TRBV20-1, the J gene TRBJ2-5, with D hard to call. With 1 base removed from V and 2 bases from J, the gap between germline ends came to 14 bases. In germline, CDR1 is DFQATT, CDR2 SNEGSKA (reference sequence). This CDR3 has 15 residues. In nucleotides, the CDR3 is TGCAGTGCTAGAGGAGGTCTCCCCGGGCAAGAGACCCAGTACTTC. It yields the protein CSARGGLPGQETQYF.

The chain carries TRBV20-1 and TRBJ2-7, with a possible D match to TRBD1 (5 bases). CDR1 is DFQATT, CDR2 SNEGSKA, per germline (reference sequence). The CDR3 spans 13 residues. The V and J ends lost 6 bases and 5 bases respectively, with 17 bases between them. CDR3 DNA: TGCAGTGCCCCCGGCCCAGGGTCGGACGAGCAGTACTTC. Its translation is CSAPGPGSDEQYF.

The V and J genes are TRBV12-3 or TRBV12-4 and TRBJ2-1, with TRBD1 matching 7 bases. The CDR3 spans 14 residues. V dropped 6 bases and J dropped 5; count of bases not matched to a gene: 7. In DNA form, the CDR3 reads TGTGCCAGCAGCATCTGGGACAGACACAATGAGCAGTTCTTC. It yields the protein CASSIWDRHNEQFF.

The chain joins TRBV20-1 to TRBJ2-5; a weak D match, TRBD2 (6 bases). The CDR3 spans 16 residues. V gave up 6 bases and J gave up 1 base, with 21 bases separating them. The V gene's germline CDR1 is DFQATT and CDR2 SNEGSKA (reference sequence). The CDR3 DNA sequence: TGCAGTGCCAATTCAGGACTAACGGAAATCCAAGAGACCCAGTACTTC. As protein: CSANSGLTEIQETQYF.